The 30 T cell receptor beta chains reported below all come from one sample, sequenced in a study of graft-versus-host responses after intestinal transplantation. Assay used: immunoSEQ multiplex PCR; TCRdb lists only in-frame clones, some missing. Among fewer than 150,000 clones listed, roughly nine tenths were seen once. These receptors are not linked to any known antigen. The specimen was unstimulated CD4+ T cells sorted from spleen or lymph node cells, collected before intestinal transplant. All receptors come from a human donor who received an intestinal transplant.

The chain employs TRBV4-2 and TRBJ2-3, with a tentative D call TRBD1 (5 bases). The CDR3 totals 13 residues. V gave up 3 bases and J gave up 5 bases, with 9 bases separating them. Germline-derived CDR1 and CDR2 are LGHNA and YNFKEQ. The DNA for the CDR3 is TGTGCCAGCAGCCAGCTAAGGGGAGATACGCAGTATTTT. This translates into CASSQLRGDTQYF.

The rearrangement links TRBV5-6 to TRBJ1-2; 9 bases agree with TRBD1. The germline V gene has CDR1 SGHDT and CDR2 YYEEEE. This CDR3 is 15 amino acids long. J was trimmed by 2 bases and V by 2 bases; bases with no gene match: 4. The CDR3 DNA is TGTGCCAGCAGCTTAAACAGGGGGCCCAACTATGGCTACACCTTC. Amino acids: CASSLNRGPNYGYTF.

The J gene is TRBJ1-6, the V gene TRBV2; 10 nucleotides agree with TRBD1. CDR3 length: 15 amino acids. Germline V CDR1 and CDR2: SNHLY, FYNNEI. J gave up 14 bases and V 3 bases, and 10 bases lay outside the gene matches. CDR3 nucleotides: TGTGCCAGCAGTGATCAAGACAGGGGGCAGGGGGCCCTCCACTTT. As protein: CASSDQDRGQGALHF.

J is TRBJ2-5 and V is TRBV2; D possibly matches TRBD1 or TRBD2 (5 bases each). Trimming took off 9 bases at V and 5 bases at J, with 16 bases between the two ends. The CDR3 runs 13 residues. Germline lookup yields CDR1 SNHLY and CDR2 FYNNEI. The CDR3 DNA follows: TGTGCCAGTGGGACGGTGAGAAGGGAGACCCAGTACTTC. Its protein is CASGTVRRETQYF.

The DNA of the CDR3 is TGCGCCAGCAGGCTGACAGGGCGTGAGCAGTTCTTC. Translation gives CASRLTGREQFF. This sequence joins TRBV5-1 and TRBJ2-1, with 7 bases aligning to TRBD1. Trimming cost V 5 bases and J 9 bases; bases outside gene matches: 5. The germline CDR1 and CDR2 sequences are SGHRS and YFSETQ. This CDR3 has 12 amino acids.

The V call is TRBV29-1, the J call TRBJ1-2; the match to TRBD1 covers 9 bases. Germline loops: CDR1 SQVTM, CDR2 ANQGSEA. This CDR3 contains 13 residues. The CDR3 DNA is TGCAGTTCCGCGGGGGACAGGGACTATGGCTACACCTTC. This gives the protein CSSAGDRDYGYTF.

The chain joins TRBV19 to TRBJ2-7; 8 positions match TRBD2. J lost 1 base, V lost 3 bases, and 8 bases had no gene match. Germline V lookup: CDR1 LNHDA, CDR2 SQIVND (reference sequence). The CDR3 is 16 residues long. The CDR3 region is CASSIWVRGGSYEQYF. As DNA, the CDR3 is TGTGCCAGTAGTATTTGGGTGCGCGGGGGGTCCTACGAGCAGTACTTC.

CDR3 amino acids: CASSASTVSNQPQHF. CDR3 nucleotides: TGTGCCAGCAGTGCCTCGACAGTTAGCAATCAGCCCCAGCATTTT. V usage is TRBV6-1 and J usage is TRBJ1-5; D is perhaps TRBD1 (5 bases). The V gene's germline CDR1 is MNHNS and CDR2 SASEGT. Trimming removed 4 bases at V and 0 bases at J, with 10 bases between. The CDR3 covers 15 residues.

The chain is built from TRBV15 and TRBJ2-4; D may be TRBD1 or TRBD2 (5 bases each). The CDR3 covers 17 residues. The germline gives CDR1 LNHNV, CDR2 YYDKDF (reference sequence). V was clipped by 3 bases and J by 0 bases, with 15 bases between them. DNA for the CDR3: TGTGCCACCAGCAGTCAAACTACAGGACTAGCCAAAAACATTCAGTACTTC. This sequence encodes CATSSQTTGLAKNIQYF.

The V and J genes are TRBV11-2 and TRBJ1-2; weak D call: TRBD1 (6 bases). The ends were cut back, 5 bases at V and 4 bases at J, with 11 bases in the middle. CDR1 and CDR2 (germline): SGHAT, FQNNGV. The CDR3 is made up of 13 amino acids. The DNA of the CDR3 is TGTGCCAGCAGCGAAAGCAGGGGCTATGGCTACACCTTC. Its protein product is CASSESRGYGYTF.

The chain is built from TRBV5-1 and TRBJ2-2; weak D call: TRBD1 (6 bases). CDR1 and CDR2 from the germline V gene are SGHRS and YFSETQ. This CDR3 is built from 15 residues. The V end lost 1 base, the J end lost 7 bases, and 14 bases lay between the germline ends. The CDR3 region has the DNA TGCGCCAGCAGCTTGAGGACAGAAAGGGGCGGGGAGCTGTTTTTT. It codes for CASSLRTERGGELFF.

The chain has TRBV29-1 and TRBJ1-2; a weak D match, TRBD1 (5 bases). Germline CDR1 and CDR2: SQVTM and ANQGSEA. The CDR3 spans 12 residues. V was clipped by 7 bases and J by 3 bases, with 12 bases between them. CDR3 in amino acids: CSASGTDYGYTF. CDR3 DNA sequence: TGCAGCGCTTCAGGGACGGACTATGGCTACACCTTC.

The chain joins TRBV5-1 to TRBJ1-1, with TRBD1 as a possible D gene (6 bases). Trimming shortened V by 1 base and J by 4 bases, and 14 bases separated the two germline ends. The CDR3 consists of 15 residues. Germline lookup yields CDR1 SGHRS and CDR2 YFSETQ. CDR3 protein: CASSLPSGASTEAFF. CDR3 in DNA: TGCGCCAGCAGCTTGCCTTCAGGGGCGAGCACTGAAGCTTTCTTT.

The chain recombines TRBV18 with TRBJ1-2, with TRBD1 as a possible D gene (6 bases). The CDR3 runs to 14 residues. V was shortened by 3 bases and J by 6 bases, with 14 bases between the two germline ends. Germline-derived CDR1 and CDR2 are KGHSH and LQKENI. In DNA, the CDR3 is TGTGCCAGCTCACCTCTGCAGGACAGCCATGGCTACACCTTC. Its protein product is CASSPLQDSHGYTF.

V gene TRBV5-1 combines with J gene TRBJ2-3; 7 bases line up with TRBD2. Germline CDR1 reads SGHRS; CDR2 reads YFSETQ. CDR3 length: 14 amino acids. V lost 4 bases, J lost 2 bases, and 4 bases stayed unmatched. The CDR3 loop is CASSPGGLTDTQYF. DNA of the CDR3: TGCGCCAGCAGCCCGGGGGGTCTCACAGATACGCAGTATTTT. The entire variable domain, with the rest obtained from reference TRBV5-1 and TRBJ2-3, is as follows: KAGVTQTPRYLIKTRGQQVTLSCSPISGHRSVSWYQQTPGQGLQFLFEYFSETQRNKGNFPGRFSGRQFSNSRSEMNVSTLELGDSALYLCASSPGGLTDTQYFGPGTRLTVL.

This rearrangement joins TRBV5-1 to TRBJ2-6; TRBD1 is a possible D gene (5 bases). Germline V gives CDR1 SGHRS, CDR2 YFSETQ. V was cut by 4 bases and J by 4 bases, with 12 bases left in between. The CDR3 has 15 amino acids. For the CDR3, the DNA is TGCGCCAGCAGCCCCGATGGGGCAGGGGCCAACGTCCTGACTTTC. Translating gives CASSPDGAGANVLTF. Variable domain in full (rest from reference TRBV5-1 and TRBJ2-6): KAGVTQTPRYLIKTRGQQVTLSCSPISGHRSVSWYQQTPGQGLQFLFEYFSETQRNKGNFPGRFSGRQFSNSRSEMNVSTLELGDSALYLCASSPDGAGANVLTFGAGSRLTVL.

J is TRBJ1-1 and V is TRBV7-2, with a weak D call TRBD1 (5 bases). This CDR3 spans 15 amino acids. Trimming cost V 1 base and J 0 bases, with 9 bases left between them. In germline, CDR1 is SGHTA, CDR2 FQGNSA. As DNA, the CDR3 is TGTGCCAGCAGCTTAGGGGGCAGGGTGAACACTGAAGCTTTCTTT. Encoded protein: CASSLGGRVNTEAFF.

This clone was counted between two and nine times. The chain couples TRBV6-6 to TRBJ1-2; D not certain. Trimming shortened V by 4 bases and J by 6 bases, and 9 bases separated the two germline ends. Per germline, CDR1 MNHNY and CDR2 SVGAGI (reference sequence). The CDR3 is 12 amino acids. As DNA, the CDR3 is TGTGCCAGCAGTTCCGACTGGGATGGCTACACCTTC. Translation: CASSSDWDGYTF.

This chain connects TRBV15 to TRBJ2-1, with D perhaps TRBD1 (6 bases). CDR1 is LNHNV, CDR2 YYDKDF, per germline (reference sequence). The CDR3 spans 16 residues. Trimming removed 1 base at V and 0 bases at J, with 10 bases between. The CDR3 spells CATSRVRQDSYNEQFF. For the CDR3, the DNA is TGTGCCACCAGCAGAGTCCGACAGGACTCCTACAATGAGCAGTTCTTC.

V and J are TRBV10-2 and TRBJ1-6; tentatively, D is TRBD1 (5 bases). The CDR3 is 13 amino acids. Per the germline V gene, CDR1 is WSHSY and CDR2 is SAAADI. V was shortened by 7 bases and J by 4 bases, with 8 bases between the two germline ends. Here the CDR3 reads CASTGAYNSPLHF. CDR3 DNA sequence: TGCGCCAGCACCGGGGCTTATAATTCACCCCTCCACTTT.

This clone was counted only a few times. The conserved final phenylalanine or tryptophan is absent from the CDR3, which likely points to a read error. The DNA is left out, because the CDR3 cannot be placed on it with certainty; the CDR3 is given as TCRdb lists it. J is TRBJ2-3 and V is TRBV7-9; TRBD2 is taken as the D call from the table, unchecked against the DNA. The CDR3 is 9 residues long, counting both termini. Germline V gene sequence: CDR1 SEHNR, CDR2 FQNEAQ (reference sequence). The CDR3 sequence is CASSPTSSS.

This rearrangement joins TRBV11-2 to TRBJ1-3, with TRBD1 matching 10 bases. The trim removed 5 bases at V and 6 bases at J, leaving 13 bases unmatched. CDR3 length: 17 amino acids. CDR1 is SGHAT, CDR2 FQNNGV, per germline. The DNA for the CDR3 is TGTGCCAGCAGCCCACCCAACAGGGACAGGGGATCAAACACCATATATTTT. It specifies CASSPPNRDRGSNTIYF.

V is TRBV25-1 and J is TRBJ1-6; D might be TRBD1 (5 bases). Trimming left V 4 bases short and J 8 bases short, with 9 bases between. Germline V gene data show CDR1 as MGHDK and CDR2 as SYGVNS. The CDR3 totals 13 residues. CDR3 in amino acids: CASSATGDSPLHF. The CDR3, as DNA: TGTGCCAGCAGTGCTACGGGGGATTCACCCCTCCACTTT.

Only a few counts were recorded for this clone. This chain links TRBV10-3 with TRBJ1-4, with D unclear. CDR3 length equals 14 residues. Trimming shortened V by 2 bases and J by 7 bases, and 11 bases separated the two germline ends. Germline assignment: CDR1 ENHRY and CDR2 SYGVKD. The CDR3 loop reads CAISEGSGSEKLFF. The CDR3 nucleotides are TGTGCCATCAGTGAGGGTAGTGGGAGTGAAAAACTGTTTTTT.

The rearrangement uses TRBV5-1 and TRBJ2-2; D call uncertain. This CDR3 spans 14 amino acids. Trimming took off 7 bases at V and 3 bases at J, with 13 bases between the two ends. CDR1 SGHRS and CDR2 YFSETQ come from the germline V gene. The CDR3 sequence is CASLPPTDTGELFF. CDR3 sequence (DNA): TGCGCCAGCCTTCCTCCCACCGACACCGGGGAGCTGTTTTTT.

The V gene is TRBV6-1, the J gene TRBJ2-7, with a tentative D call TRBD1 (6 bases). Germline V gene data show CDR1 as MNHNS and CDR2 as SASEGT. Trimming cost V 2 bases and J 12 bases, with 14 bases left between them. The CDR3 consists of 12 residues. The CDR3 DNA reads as TGTGCCAGCAGTGAAACAGGGAATGGGTGGTACTTC. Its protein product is CASSETGNGWYF.

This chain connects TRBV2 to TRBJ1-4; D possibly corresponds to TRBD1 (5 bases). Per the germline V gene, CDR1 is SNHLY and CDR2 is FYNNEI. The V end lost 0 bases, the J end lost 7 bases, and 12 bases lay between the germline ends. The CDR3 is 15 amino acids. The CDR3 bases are TGTGCCAGCAGTGAAGCGCTGTCAGGGAGTGAAAAACTGTTTTTT. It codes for CASSEALSGSEKLFF.

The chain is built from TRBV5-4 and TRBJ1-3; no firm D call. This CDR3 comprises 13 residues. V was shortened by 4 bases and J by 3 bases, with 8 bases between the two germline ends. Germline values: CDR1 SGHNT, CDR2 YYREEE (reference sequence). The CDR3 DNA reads TGTGCCAGCAGCACGGCCCATGGAAACACCATATATTTT. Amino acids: CASSTAHGNTIYF. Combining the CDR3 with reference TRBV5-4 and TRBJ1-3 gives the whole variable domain ETGVTQSPTHLIKTRGQQVTLRCSSQSGHNTVSWYQQALGQGPQFIFQYYREEENGRGNFPPRFSGLQFPNYSSELNVNALELDDSALYLCASSTAHGNTIYFGEGSWLTVV.

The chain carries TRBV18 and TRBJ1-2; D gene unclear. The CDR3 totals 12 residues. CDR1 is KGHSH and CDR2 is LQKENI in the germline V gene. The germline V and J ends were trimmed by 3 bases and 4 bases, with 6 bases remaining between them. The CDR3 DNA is TGTGCCAGCTCACCGGCAGGCTATGGCTACACCTTC. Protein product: CASSPAGYGYTF. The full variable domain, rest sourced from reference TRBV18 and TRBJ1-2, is NAGVMQNPRHLVRRRGQEARLRCSPMKGHSHVYWYRQLPEEGLKFMVYLQKENIIDESGMPKERFSAEFPKEGPSILRIQQVVRGDSAAYFCASSPAGYGYTFGSGTRLTVV.

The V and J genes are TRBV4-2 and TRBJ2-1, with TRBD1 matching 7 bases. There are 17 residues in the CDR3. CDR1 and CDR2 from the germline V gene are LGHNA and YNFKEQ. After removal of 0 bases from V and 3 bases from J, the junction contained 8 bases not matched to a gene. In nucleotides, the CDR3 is TGTGCCAGCAGCCAAGATTTTAAAAGGGGGCGCTACAATGAGCAGTTCTTC. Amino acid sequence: CASSQDFKRGRYNEQFF.